This TCR beta chain was profiled in a study of shared clonotypes between healthy human individuals. All participating donors were Caucasian adults from Nashville, Tennessee. Of note for this clone: A read error is possible here, since a much larger clone lies one base away.

Sequencing was at deep level. The genomic DNA of each subset was split evenly across several immunoSEQ plates. Clones were read by immunoSEQ multiplex PCR, and TCRdb kept only the in-frame ones, dropping some. This table holds roughly 500,000 clones, 75% to 85% found once. J lost 2 bases, V lost 5 bases, and 7 bases had no gene match. The CDR3 is 15 amino acids. The germline V gene has CDR1 LNHDA and CDR2 SQIVND (reference sequence). This clonotype was obtained from a middle-aged woman in good health. Some clones in this sample may be carry-over from other donors' samples. Material for sequencing was PBMCs. This sequence joins TRBV19 and TRBJ2-7; 9 bases match TRBD1. CDR3 nucleotide sequence: TGTGCCAGTAGTTTCCGGACAGGGGCTCCCTACGAGCAGTACTTC. Residues: CASSFRTGAPYEQYF.